This T cell receptor (beta chain) was retrieved from a study of cytotoxic CD8 clonotypes in ibrutinib-treated CLL. Overall study context: The samples contained a few hundred thousand productive templates on average. They also contained an average of roughly 90,000 productive rearrangements.

This clone was recorded a few times. The antigen is not known. Study-wide results and limits: The public clonotypes identified were infrequent and showed contraction or stability on treatment. Having risen at ibrutinib response, clonality had fallen back toward baseline by progression.

Depth targeted 1 in 200,000 to 1 in 1 million T cells, averaging 10x coverage per clonotype. This table comes from immunoSEQ multiplex PCR, and its TCRdb copy is limited to in-frame clones, with some not included. Among 200,000 or so clones, more than 70% were seen once, and the ten largest hold over 9.5%. The CDR3 contains 14 residues. The germline gives CDR1 SGHNT, CDR2 YYREEE (reference sequence). V was shortened by 5 bases and J by 5 bases, with 14 bases between the two germline ends. The clonotype was recovered from a human donor with chronic lymphocytic leukemia. Source: PBMCs, taken after 12 months of ibrutinib treatment. This rearrangement joins TRBV5-4 to TRBJ2-1; the D gene is possibly TRBD2 (5 bases). The DNA of the CDR3 is TGTGCCAGCAGTTTTACGGGATTGAACAATGAGCAGTTCTTC. This codes for CASSFTGLNNEQFF. Full variable domain (outside the CDR3, taken from reference TRBV5-4 and TRBJ2-1): ETGVTQSPTHLIKTRGQQVTLRCSSQSGHNTVSWYQQALGQGPQFIFQYYREEENGRGNFPPRFSGLQFPNYSSELNVNALELDDSALYLCASSFTGLNNEQFFGPGTRLTVL.